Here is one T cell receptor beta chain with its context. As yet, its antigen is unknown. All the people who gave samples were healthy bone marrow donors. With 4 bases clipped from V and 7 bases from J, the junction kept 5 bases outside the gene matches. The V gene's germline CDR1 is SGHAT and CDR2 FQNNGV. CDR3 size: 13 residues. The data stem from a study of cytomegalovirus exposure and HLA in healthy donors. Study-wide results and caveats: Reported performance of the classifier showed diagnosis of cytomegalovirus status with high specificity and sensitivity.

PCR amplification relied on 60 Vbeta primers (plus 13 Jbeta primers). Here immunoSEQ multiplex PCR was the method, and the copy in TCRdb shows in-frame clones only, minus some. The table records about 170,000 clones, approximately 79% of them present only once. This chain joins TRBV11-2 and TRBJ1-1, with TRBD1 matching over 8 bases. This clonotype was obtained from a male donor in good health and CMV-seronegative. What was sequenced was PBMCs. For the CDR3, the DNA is TGTGCCAGCAGCTCCCCCAGGGGGCTTGAAGCTTTCTTT. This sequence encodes CASSSPRGLEAFF.